A single sample is the source of the 20 T cell receptor beta chains below, sequenced in a study of human T cells and chemical hapten exposure. Time point described: patch test 1, 2 weeks after DPC sensitization. Regarding treatment: therapeutic diphenylcyclopropenone sensitization with weekly scalp DPC. TCRdb reprocessed the RACE reads via MiXCR and lists one record per CDR3 protein. The sample includes fewer than 60,000 distinct CDR3 sequences, around 9% seen only once; the top ten take around 4.5%. This material consisted of whole blood, taken in connection with sensitization to the hapten diphenylcyclopropenone (DPC). The source of these receptors is a woman in her forties or fifties with alopecia areata. Some clones in this sample may be carry-over from other donors' samples.

This clonotype was observed at least ten times. The CDR3 bases are TGTGCCAGCAGCTTACAGCCTAACACCGGGGAGCTGTTTTTT. As protein: CASSLQPNTGELFF. The genes are TRBV11-2 and TRBJ2-2; D not resolved. Germline lookup yields CDR1 SGHAT and CDR2 FQNNGV. V was clipped by 2 bases and J by 2 bases, with 6 bases between them. The CDR3 totals 14 residues.

This clonotype was recorded many times. The CDR3 loop is CASGWLREQFF. CDR3 in DNA: TGTGCCAGTGGATGGTTACGGGAGCAGTTCTTC. This sequence joins TRBV2 and TRBJ2-1, with unresolved D. The CDR3 has 11 amino acids. V shed 9 bases and J shed 10 bases, with 13 bases lying between them. Germline values: CDR1 SNHLY, CDR2 FYNNEI.

This clonotype has only a few counts. The gene calls are TRBV7-8 and TRBJ1-5; D is perhaps TRBD1 (5 bases). Trimming left V 5 bases short and J 5 bases short, with 10 bases between. The CDR3 is 13 residues long. Germline V gives CDR1 SGHVS, CDR2 FQNEAQ. CDR3 sequence reads: CASSRDGDQPQHF. The CDR3 DNA follows: TGTGCCAGCAGCCGGGACGGGGATCAGCCCCAGCATTTT. Together with reference TRBV7-8 and TRBJ1-5, the CDR3 gives the full variable domain: GAGVSQSPRYKVAKRGQDVALRCDPISGHVSLFWYQQALGQGPEFLTYFQNEAQLDKSGLPSDRFFAERPEGSVSTLKIQRTQQEDSAVYLCASSRDGDQPQHFGDGTRLSIL.

The chain employs TRBV28 and TRBJ1-1; weak D call: TRBD1 (6 bases). The CDR3 spans 13 residues. V dropped 2 bases and J dropped 4 bases, with 8 bases sitting between them. Germline CDR1 reads MDHEN; CDR2 reads SYDVKM. CDR3 sequence: CASSLQGRTEAFF. The CDR3 DNA reads TGTGCCAGCAGTTTACAGGGGCGCACTGAAGCTTTCTTT.

Judged by abundance, this clonotype is medium-sized. V and J are TRBV5-1 and TRBJ2-7; maybe TRBD2 (6 bases). CDR3 length equals 16 residues. Germline CDR1 SGHRS, CDR2 YFSETQ. Trimming removed 4 bases at V and 3 bases at J, with 20 bases between. CDR3 loop: CASSAPFTGESYEQYF. In nucleotides, the CDR3 is TGCGCCAGCAGCGCCCCGTTCACGGGAGAAAGCTACGAGCAGTACTTC.

This clonotype was detected ten times or more. The V and J genes are TRBV7-9 and TRBJ1-1; the D gene is possibly TRBD1 (6 bases). V was cut by 5 bases and J by 0 bases, with 13 bases left in between. This CDR3 has 15 residues. Germline loops: CDR1 SEHNR, CDR2 FQNEAQ (reference sequence). The CDR3 protein is CASSRAGGLNTEAFF. The CDR3 DNA follows: TGTGCCAGCAGCCGCGCGGGGGGGCTGAACACTGAAGCTTTCTTT.

In this sample, this clonotype turned up a few times. V usage is TRBV20-1 and J usage is TRBJ2-5, with 10 nucleotides matching TRBD1. CDR3 size: 14 residues. Germline V gene data show CDR1 as DFQATT and CDR2 as SNEGSKA (reference sequence). Germline trimming cut 3 bases from V and 3 bases from J; bases unmatched to any gene: 4. The CDR3 sequence: CSASLTGGEETQYF. The CDR3 DNA reads as TGCAGTGCTAGCCTGACAGGGGGCGAAGAGACCCAGTACTTC.

This clonotype has ten or more counts. The rearrangement uses TRBV7-8 and TRBJ2-1; tentative D call: TRBD1 (6 bases). V shed 1 base and J shed 2 bases, with 9 bases lying between them. Germline CDR1 and CDR2: SGHVS and FQNEAQ. The CDR3 totals 15 residues. The CDR3 sequence: CASSLDGGPYNEQFF. The DNA for the CDR3 is TGTGCCAGCAGCTTAGATGGGGGCCCCTACAATGAGCAGTTCTTC.

The chain is built from TRBV18 and TRBJ2-4; a weak D match, TRBD1 (6 bases). Looked up from germline, CDR1 is KGHSH and CDR2 is LQKENI. This CDR3 is 13 amino acids long. V was shortened by 3 bases and J by 9 bases, with 12 bases between the two germline ends. DNA of the CDR3: TGTGCCAGCTCACCGGACAGCTGGGGCATTCAGTACTTC. This codes for CASSPDSWGIQYF.

This clonotype was seen repeatedly, ten times or more. CDR3 residues: CASRVQGARTDTQYF. The CDR3 bases are TGTGCCAGCAGAGTACAGGGGGCGCGCACAGATACGCAGTATTTT. V gene TRBV2 combines with J gene TRBJ2-3; the match to TRBD1 covers 9 bases. CDR1 is SNHLY and CDR2 is FYNNEI in the germline V gene. This CDR3 is built from 15 residues. The V segment lost 6 bases and the J segment 1 base; nucleotides outside the gene matches: 5.

In this sample, this clonotype turned up many times. The rearrangement joins TRBV6-1 to TRBJ2-5; D remains unclear. Germline V gene lookup returns CDR1 MNHNS and CDR2 SASEGT. V shed 5 bases and J shed 2 bases, with 18 bases lying between them. This CDR3 has 16 residues. The CDR3 loop reads CASSPLAGGPQETQYF. CDR3 bases: TGTGCCAGCAGTCCCCTCGCTGGTGGGCCACAAGAGACCCAGTACTTC.

V is TRBV2 and J is TRBJ1-1; D might be TRBD1 (5 bases). CDR3 size: 14 residues. The ends were cut back, 5 bases at V and 5 bases at J, with 15 bases in the middle. Germline V gene lookup returns CDR1 SNHLY and CDR2 FYNNEI. The CDR3, as DNA: TGTGCCAGCAGTAGCCAAAGGGGCAGGACTGAAGCTTTCTTT. Translation gives CASSSQRGRTEAFF.

There are many counts of this clonotype. This sequence joins TRBV11-2 and TRBJ2-2, with D perhaps TRBD2 (7 bases). CDR3 size: 15 residues. Germline values: CDR1 SGHAT, CDR2 FQNNGV. The germline V and J ends were trimmed by 3 bases and 4 bases, with 12 bases remaining between them. Written as DNA, the CDR3 is TGTGCCAGCAGCTTGATCCGGGGGGCCACCGGGGAGCTGTTTTTT. Amino acids: CASSLIRGATGELFF.

This clonotype appeared many times. The V gene is TRBV7-2, the J gene TRBJ2-1; 10 bases fit TRBD2. The CDR3 covers 15 residues. The J segment lost 14 bases and the V segment lost 4 bases, leaving 14 bases of the junction unmatched. Germline-derived CDR1 and CDR2 are SGHTA and FQGNSA. This chain's CDR3 is CASSSVKGSGREEFF. The CDR3 coding sequence is TGTGCCAGCAGCTCCGTAAAAGGAAGCGGGAGGGAGGAGTTCTTC.

This clonotype was counted ten times or more. V is TRBV2 and J is TRBJ2-3; possible D gene TRBD2, 6 bases. CDR1 is SNHLY and CDR2 is FYNNEI in the germline V gene. The CDR3 spans 17 residues. Trimming shortened V by 6 bases and J by 6 bases, and 25 bases separated the two germline ends. CDR3 amino acids: CASRDLGGWASTDTQYF. The CDR3 region has the DNA TGTGCCAGCAGGGACCTTGGAGGGTGGGCCTCAACCGATACGCAGTATTTT.

This clonotype was picked up many times. The chain has TRBV6-5 and TRBJ2-3; 8 bases agree with TRBD2. CDR1 is MNHEY, CDR2 SVGAGI, per germline. This CDR3 spans 20 amino acids. The trim removed 0 bases at V and 0 bases at J, leaving 14 bases unmatched. The CDR3 region is CASSYSPFAGGLTSTDTQYF. The CDR3 region has the DNA TGTGCCAGCAGTTACTCCCCCTTTGCGGGAGGCCTCACTAGCACAGATACGCAGTATTTT.

This clonotype occurred a few times. The genes are TRBV7-8 and TRBJ2-2, with 7 bases fitting TRBD1. CDR1 is SGHVS, CDR2 FQNEAQ, per germline. The CDR3 extends over 17 amino acids. The junction had 12 bases not matched to a gene; V was cut back by 5 bases and J by 3 bases. The CDR3 reads CASSILLTGRYTGELFF. The CDR3 region has the DNA TGTGCCAGCAGCATCCTATTGACAGGGCGATACACCGGGGAGCTGTTTTTT.

In this sample, this clonotype turned up many times. The gene calls are TRBV2 and TRBJ2-6, with D maybe TRBD1 (5 bases). The germline V gene has CDR1 SNHLY and CDR2 FYNNEI. This CDR3 comprises 16 residues. V was shortened by 4 bases and J by 1 base, with 11 bases between the two germline ends. DNA for the CDR3: TGTGCCAGCAGTGTCGGCAGGGTTTCTGGGGCCAACGTCCTGACTTTC. The encoded protein is CASSVGRVSGANVLTF.

At least ten counts were recorded for this clonotype. The gene calls are TRBV6-6 and TRBJ2-7, with TRBD2 as a possible D gene (5 bases). V was clipped by 10 bases and J by 3 bases, with 16 bases between them. Germline V gives CDR1 MNHNY, CDR2 SVGAGI (reference sequence). The CDR3 runs 13 residues. The CDR3 region has the DNA TGTGCCACACTAGGCCTTACCGACTACGAGCAGTACTTC. Translated, it gives CATLGLTDYEQYF.

This clonotype has just one count. The chain has TRBV4-1 and TRBJ1-6, with D possibly matching TRBD1 (6 bases). Looked up from germline, CDR1 is MGHRA and CDR2 is YSYEKL. The CDR3 extends over 14 amino acids. V shed 3 bases and J shed 8 bases, with 11 bases lying between them. CDR3 nucleotide sequence: TGCGCCAGCAGCCAGTCACAGGGTGATTCACCCCTCCACTTT. This translates into CASSQSQGDSPLHF.